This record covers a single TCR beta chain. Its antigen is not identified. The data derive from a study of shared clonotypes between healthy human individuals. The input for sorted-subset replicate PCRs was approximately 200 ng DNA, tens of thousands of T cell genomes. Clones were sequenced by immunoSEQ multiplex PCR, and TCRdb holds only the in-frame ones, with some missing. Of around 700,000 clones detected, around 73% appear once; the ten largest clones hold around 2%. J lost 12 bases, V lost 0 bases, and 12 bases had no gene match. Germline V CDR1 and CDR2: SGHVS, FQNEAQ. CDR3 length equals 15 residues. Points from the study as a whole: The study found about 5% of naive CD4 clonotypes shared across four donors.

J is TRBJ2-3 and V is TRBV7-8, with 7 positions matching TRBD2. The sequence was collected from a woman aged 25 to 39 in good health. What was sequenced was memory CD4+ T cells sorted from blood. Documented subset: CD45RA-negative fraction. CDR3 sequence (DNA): TGTGCCAGCAGCTTAGCGCTCCAGCGGGATTTGTCTCAGTATTTT. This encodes CASSLALQRDLSQYF.